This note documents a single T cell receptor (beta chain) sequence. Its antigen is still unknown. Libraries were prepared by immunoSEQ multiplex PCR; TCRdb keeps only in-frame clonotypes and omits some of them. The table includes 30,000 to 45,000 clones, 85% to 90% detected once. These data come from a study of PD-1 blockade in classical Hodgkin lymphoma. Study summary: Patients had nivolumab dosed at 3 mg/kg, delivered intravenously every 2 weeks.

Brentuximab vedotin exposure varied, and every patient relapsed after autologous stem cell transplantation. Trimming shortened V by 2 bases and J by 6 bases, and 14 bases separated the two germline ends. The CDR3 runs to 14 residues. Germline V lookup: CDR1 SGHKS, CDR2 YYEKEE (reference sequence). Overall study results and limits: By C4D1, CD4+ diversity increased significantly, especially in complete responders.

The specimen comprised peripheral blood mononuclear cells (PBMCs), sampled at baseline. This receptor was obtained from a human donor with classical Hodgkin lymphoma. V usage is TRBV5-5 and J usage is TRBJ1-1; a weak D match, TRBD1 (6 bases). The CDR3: CASSFNPGAAEAFF. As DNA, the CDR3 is TGTGCCAGCAGCTTTAATCCGGGGGCGGCTGAAGCTTTCTTT.